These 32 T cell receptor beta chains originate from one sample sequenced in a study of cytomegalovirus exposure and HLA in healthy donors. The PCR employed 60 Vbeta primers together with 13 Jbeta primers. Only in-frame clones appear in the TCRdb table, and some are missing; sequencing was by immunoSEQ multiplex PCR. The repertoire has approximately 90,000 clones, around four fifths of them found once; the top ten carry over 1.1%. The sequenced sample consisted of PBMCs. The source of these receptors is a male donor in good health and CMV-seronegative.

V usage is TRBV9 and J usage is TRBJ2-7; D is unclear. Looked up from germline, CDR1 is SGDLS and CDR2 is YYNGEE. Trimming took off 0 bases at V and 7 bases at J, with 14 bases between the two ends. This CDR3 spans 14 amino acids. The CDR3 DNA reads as TGTGCCAGCAGCGTAGACCCCGGTCAACGGGAGCAGTACTTC. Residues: CASSVDPGQREQYF.

CDR3 in DNA: TGTGCCAGCAGCAGCGGACAGATGAACACTGAAGCTTTCTTT. Translating it yields CASSSGQMNTEAFF. The V and J genes are TRBV7-8 and TRBJ1-1, with TRBD1 as a possible D gene (6 bases). The germline V gene has CDR1 SGHVS and CDR2 FQNEAQ. Trimming shortened V by 5 bases and J by 0 bases, and 10 bases separated the two germline ends. The CDR3 has 14 amino acids.

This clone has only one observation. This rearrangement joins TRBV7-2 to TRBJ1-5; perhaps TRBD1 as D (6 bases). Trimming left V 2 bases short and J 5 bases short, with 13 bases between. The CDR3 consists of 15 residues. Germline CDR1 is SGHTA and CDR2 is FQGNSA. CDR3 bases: TGTGCCAGCAGCTTATCGGGGACAAAGGATCAGCCCCAGCATTTT. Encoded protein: CASSLSGTKDQPQHF.

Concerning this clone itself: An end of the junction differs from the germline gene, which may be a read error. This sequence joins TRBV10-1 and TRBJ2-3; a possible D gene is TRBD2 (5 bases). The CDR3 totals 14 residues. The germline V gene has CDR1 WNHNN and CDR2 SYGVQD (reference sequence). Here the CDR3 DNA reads TGCGCCACCAGTCCAGGACTGCGCACAGATACGCAGTATTTT. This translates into CATSPGLRTDTQYF.

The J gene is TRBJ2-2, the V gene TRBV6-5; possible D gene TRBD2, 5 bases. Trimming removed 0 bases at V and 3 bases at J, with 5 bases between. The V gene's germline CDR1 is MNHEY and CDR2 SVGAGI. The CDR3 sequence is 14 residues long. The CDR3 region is CASSYSRDTGELFF. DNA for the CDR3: TGTGCCAGCAGTTACTCGCGGGACACCGGGGAGCTGTTTTTT.

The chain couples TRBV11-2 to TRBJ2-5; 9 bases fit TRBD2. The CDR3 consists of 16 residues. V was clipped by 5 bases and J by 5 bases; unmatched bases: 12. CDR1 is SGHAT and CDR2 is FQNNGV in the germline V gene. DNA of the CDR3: TGTGCCAGCAGCGGTGGTGCGGGAGGGCTCCGTGAGACCCAGTACTTC. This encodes CASSGGAGGLRETQYF.

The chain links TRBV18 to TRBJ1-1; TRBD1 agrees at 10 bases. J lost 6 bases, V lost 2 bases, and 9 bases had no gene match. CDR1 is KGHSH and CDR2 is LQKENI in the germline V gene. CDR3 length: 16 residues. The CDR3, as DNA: TGTGCCAGCTCACCAGGGGACAGGGGAAGCAGAGCTGAAGCTTTCTTT. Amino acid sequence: CASSPGDRGSRAEAFF.

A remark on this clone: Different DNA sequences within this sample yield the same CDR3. CDR3 bases: TGCGCCAGCACCATCTTTGACGGCGGGGATAACAATGAGCAGTTCTTC. Residues: CASTIFDGGDNNEQFF. The gene calls are TRBV5-1 and TRBJ2-1; maybe TRBD2 (6 bases). Germline V gives CDR1 SGHRS, CDR2 YFSETQ. This CDR3 is built from 16 residues. Trimming took off 6 bases at V and 5 bases at J, with 21 bases between the two ends.

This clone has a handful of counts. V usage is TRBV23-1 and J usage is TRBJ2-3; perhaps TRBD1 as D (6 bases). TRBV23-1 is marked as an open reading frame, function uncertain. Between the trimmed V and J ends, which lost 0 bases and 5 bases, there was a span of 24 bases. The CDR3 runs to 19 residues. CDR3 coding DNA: TGCGCCAGCAGTCAATCTAAAGGTAACAGGGAGTACTCTGTAGATACGCAGTATTTT. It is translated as CASSQSKGNREYSVDTQYF.

The DNA for the CDR3 is TGTGCCAGCAGCCCAAGGGGTTACACAGATACGCAGTATTTT. Translation gives CASSPRGYTDTQYF. The gene calls are TRBV7-9 and TRBJ2-3; a weak D match, TRBD1 (5 bases). This CDR3 region has 14 residues. CDR1 is SEHNR, CDR2 FQNEAQ, per germline (reference sequence). Trimming left V 5 bases short and J 2 bases short, with 11 bases between.

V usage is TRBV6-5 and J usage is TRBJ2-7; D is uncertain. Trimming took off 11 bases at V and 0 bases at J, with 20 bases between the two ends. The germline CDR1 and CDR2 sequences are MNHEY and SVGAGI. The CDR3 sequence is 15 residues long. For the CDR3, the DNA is TGTGCCCTCACGACCCTAGGTCATCTCTCCTACGAGCAGTACTTC. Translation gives CALTTLGHLSYEQYF.

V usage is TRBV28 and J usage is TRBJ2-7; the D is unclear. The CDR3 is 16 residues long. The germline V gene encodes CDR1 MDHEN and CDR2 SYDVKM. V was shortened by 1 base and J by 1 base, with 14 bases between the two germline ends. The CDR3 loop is CASSLLFGTRSYEQYF. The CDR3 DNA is TGTGCCAGCAGTTTATTATTCGGTACCCGATCCTACGAGCAGTACTTC.

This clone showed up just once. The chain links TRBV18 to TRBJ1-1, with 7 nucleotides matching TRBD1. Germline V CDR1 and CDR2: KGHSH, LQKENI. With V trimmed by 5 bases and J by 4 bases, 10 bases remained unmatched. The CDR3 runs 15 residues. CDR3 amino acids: CASSGNRDSITEAFF. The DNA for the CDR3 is TGTGCCAGCTCAGGAAACCGGGACAGCATCACTGAAGCTTTCTTT.

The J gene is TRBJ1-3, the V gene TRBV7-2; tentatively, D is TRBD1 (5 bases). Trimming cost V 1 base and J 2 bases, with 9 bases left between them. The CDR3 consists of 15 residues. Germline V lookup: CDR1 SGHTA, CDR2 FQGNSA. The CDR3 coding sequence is TGTGCCAGCAGCTTAGAGGTCAGGGCTGGAAACACCATATATTTT. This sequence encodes CASSLEVRAGNTIYF. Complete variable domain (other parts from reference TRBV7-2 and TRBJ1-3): GAGVSQSPSNKVTEKGKDVELRCDPISGHTALYWYRQSLGQGLEFLIYFQGNSAPDKSGLPSDRFSAERTGGSVSTLTIQRTQQEDSAVYLCASSLEVRAGNTIYFGEGSWLTVV.

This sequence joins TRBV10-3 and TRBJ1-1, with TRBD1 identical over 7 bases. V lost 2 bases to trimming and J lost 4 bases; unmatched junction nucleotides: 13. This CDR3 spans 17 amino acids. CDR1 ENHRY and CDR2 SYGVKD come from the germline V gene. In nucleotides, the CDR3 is TGTGCCATCAGTGAGACCACACAGGGGAAACTGGGCACTGAAGCTTTCTTT. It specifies CAISETTQGKLGTEAFF.

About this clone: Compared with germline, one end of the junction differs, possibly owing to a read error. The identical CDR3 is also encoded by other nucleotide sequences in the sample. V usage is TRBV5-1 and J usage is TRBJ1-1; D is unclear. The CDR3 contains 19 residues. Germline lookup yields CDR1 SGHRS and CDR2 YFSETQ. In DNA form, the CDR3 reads TGTGCCAGCAGCTTGGACCTAGGCAACATACGAATAGTGAACACTGAAGCTTTCTTT. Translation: CASSLDLGNIRIVNTEAFF.

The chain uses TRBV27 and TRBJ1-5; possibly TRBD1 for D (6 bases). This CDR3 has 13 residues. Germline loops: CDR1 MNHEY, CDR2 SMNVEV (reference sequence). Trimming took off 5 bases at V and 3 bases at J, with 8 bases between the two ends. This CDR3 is CASSRQANQPQHF. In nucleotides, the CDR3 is TGTGCCAGCAGTCGACAGGCCAATCAGCCCCAGCATTTT.

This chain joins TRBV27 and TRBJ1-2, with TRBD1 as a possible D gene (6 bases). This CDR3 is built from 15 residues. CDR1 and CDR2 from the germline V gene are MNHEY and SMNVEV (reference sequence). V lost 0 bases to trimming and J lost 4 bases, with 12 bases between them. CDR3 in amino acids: CASSLSRGASYGYTF. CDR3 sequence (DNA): TGTGCCAGCAGTTTATCCAGGGGCGCAAGCTATGGCTACACCTTC.

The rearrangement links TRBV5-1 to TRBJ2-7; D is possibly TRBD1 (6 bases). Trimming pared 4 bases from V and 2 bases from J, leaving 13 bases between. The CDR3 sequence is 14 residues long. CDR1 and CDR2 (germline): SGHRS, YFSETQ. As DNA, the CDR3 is TGCGCCAGCAGCACCACAGGGACCACCTACGAGCAGTACTTC. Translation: CASSTTGTTYEQYF. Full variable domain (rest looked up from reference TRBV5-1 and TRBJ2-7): KAGVTQTPRYLIKTRGQQVTLSCSPISGHRSVSWYQQTPGQGLQFLFEYFSETQRNKGNFPGRFSGRQFSNSRSEMNVSTLELGDSALYLCASSTTGTTYEQYFGPGTRLTVT.

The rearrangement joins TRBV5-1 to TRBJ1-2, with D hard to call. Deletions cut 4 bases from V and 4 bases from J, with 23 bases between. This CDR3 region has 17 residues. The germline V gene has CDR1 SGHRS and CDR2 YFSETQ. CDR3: CASSPRIDSLTSYGYTF. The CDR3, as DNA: TGCGCCAGCAGCCCGAGGATTGACTCCCTGACGAGCTATGGCTACACCTTC.

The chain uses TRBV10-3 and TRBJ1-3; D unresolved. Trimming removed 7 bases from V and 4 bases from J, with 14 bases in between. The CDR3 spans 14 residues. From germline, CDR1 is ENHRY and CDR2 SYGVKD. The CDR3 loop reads CAINGGHSGNTIYF. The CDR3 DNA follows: TGTGCCATCAACGGCGGGCACTCCGGAAACACCATATATTTT.

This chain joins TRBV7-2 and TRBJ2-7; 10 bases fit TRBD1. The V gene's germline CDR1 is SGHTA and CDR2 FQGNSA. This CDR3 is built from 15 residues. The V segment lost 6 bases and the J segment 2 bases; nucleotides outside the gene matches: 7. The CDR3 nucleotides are TGTGCCAGCAGTTCCCGGGACAGGGGCGCCTACGAGCAGTACTTC. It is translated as CASSSRDRGAYEQYF.

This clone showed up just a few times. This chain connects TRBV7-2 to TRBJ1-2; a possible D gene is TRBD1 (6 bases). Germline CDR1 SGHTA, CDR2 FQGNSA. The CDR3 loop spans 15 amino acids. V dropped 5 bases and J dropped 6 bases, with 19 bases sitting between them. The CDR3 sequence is CASSPWGGRSDGYTF. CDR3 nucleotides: TGTGCCAGCAGCCCCTGGGGGGGGCGTTCCGATGGCTACACCTTC.

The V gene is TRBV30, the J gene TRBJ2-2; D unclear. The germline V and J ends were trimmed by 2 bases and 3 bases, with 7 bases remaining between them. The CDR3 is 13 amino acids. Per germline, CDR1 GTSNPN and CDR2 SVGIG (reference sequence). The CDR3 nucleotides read TGTGCCTGGAGTAAACAGCACACCGGGGAGCTGTTTTTT. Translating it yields CAWSKQHTGELFF.

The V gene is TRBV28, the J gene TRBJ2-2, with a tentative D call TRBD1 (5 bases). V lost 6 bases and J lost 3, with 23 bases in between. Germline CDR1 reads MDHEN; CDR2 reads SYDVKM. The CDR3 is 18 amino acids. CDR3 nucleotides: TGTGCCAGCAGCAATAGTCTATCACAGGATTACTACACCGGGGAGCTGTTTTTT. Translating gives CASSNSLSQDYYTGELFF.

The CDR3 loop is CASSNSGGAYNEQFF. As DNA, the CDR3 is TGTGCCAGCAGCAATAGCGGGGGGGCCTACAATGAGCAGTTCTTC. This chain links TRBV11-1 with TRBJ2-1, with TRBD2 matching over 11 bases. This CDR3 is built from 15 residues. CDR1 is SGHAT, CDR2 FQDESV, per germline (reference sequence). V was clipped by 5 bases and J by 2 bases; unmatched bases: 2.

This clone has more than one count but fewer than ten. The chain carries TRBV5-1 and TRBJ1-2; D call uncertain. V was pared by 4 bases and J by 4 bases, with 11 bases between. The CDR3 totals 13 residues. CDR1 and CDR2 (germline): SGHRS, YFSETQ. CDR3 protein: CASSPGNGYGYTF. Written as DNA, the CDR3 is TGCGCCAGCAGCCCAGGCAACGGCTATGGCTACACCTTC.

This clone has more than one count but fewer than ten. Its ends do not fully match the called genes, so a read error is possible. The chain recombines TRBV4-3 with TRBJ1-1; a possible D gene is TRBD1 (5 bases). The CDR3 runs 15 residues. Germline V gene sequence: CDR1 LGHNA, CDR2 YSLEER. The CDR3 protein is CASSQELGVNTETFF. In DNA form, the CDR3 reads TGCGCCAGCAGCCAAGAATTAGGGGTGAACACTGAAACTTTCTTT.

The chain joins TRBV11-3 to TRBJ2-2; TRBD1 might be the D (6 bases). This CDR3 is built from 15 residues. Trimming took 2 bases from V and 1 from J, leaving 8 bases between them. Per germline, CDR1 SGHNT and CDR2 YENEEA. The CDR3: CASSLNRVNTGELFF. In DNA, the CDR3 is TGTGCCAGCAGCTTAAACAGGGTGAACACCGGGGAGCTGTTTTTT. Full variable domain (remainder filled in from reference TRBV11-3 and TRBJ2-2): EAGVVQSPRYKIIEKKQPVAFWCNPISGHNTLYWYLQNLGQGPELLIRYENEEAVDDSQLPKDRFSAERLKGVDSTLKIQPAELGDSAVYLCASSLNRVNTGELFFGEGSRLTVL.

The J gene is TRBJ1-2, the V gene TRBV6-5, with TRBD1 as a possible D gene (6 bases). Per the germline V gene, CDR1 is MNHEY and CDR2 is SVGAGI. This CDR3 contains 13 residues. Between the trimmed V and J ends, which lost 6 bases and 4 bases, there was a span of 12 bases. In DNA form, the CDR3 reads TGTGCCAGCAGGCAGGGGCACCGCTATGGCTACACCTTC. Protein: CASRQGHRYGYTF.

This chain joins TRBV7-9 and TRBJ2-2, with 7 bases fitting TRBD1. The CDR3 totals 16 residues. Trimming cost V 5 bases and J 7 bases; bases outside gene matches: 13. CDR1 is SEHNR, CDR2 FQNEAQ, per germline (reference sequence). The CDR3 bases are TGTGCCAGCAGCGGACGAGACAGGGATCGTGTCGGGGAGCTGTTTTTT. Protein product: CASSGRDRDRVGELFF. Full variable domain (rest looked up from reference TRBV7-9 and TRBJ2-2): DTGVSQNPRHKITKRGQNVTFRCDPISEHNRLYWYRQTLGQGPEFLTYFQNEAQLEKSRLLSDRFSAERPKGSFSTLEIQRTEQGDSAMYLCASSGRDRDRVGELFFGEGSRLTVL.

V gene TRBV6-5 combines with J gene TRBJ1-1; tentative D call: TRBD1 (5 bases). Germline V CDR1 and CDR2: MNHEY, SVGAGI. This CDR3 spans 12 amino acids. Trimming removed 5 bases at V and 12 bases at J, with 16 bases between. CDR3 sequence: CASSESGIRTFF. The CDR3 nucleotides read TGTGCCAGCAGTGAGTCAGGGATAAGGACTTTCTTT.